This entry features one TCR beta chain sequence. The source of the sample is a study of blood T cell repertoires in COVID-19. In the original analysis: Counts of nucleated cells, estimated from reference gene primer amplification, were obtained. Profiled with immunoSEQ multiplex PCR; TCRdb holds only in-frame clones, not every one. That table is the source of V, J and clone size, and D and trimming were worked out from the DNA. The profile shows tens of thousands of clones, approximately 90% of them singletons. The CDR3 extends over 15 amino acids. Trimming took 0 bases from V and 5 from J; bases not matched to a gene: 6. CDR1 is SGDLS, CDR2 YYNGEE, per germline.

Sequencing input: peripheral blood. V and J are TRBV9 and TRBJ2-7; 9 bases match TRBD1. The sequence came from a human donor in a cohort sampled during active COVID-19. The CDR3 here is CASSVGTGGIHEQYF. The CDR3 nucleotides read TGTGCCAGCAGCGTAGGAACAGGGGGCATCCACGAGCAGTACTTC.